This passage covers 3 T cell receptor beta chains from one sample sequenced in a study of CD8 T cells in ankylosing spondylitis. The study, taken as a whole, reports: Ankylosing spondylitis blood appeared to be characterized by a TCR beta motif of 8 or 9 highly homologous variants.

These receptors' antigens are unknown. TCRdb itself ran the 5' RACE reads through MiXCR, one entry per CDR3 protein. Among hundreds of thousands of distinct CDR3 sequences listed, roughly a quarter were seen once. Source material: blood, either unsorted or a sorted T cell fraction (not recorded which). Source of these receptors: a male donor with ankylosing spondylitis.

At least ten counts were recorded for this clonotype. At one boundary the junction diverges from the germline segment, which might be a read error. The rearrangement links TRBV5-1 to TRBJ1-1; D is unclear. CDR3 length: 13 amino acids. In germline, CDR1 is SGHRS, CDR2 YFSETQ. The chain's CDR3 is CASSLAENTEAFF. The DNA of the CDR3 is TGTGCCAGCAGTTTAGCTGAAAACACTGAAGCTTTCTTT.

This chain links TRBV7-8 with TRBJ2-5; TRBD2 is a possible D gene (5 bases). Germline V gene sequence: CDR1 SGHVS, CDR2 FQNEAQ. The CDR3 is made up of 16 amino acids. V was pared by 1 base and J by 5 bases, with 17 bases between. The CDR3 nucleotides read TGTGCCAGCAGCTTAGGTAGCGTTCATTCGGGCGAGACCCAGTACTTC. Residues: CASSLGSVHSGETQYF. Looking up the rest from reference TRBV7-8 and TRBJ2-5 gives the full variable domain: GAGVSQSPRYKVAKRGQDVALRCDPISGHVSLFWYQQALGQGPEFLTYFQNEAQLDKSGLPSDRFFAERPEGSVSTLKIQRTQQEDSAVYLCASSLGSVHSGETQYFGPGTRLLVL.

The chain recombines TRBV6-5 with TRBJ1-4, with D possibly TRBD1 on 5 matching bases. V was pared by 0 bases and J by 6 bases, with 11 bases between. The length of the CDR3 is 15 residues. Germline V gene lookup returns CDR1 MNHEY and CDR2 SVGAGI. The DNA for the CDR3 is TGTGCCAGCAGTTACTCCGACAGAAGATATGAAAAACTGTTTTTT. Protein sequence: CASSYSDRRYEKLFF.